A selection of T cell receptor beta chains follows, all from one sample in a study of blood T cell repertoires in COVID-19. Generated by immunoSEQ multiplex PCR, the TCRdb table keeps only in-frame clones and is missing some. The sample records 370,000 or so clones, roughly 80% being singletons. Source material: peripheral blood. The receptors were sampled from a human donor with acute or convalescent COVID-19. The donor label of this sample is uncertain. Each CDR3 is given with its conserved first and last residue.

j_call: TRBJ2-7; v_call: TRBV6-6; cdr3_aa: CASRDSSAAEQYF
j_call: TRBJ2-7; v_call: TRBV2; cdr3_aa: CAALDSYYEQYF
j_call: TRBJ1-6; v_call: TRBV18; cdr3_aa: CASSLTDNNSPLHF
j_call: TRBJ1-5; v_call: TRBV4-1; cdr3_aa: CASSQPPGTAGDQPQHF
j_call: TRBJ2-7; v_call: TRBV5-4; cdr3_aa: CASSRPSGRKSYEQYF
j_call: TRBJ1-2; v_call: TRBV19; cdr3_aa: CASSRTGAARNYGYTF
j_call: TRBJ1-4; v_call: TRBV4-1; cdr3_aa: CASSLGGTGNEKLFF
j_call: TRBJ2-1; v_call: TRBV7-9; cdr3_aa: CASSARDTLAVEQFF
j_call: TRBJ2-2; v_call: TRBV6-5; cdr3_aa: CANSQGASTGELFF
j_call: TRBJ1-5; v_call: TRBV12-3/TRBV12-4; cdr3_aa: CASSLGGPRGHF
j_call: TRBJ2-7; v_call: TRBV30; cdr3_aa: CAWSVGGLRYEQYF
j_call: TRBJ2-7; v_call: TRBV28; cdr3_aa: CASSLLSYEQYF
j_call: TRBJ2-1; v_call: TRBV2; cdr3_aa: CASSGGLAGGPYNEQFF
j_call: TRBJ2-7; v_call: TRBV7-2; cdr3_aa: CASSANRGYEQYF
j_call: TRBJ2-3; v_call: TRBV5-1; cdr3_aa: CASSLASGGADTQYF
j_call: TRBJ2-2; v_call: TRBV5-5; cdr3_aa: CASSSGTGLNTGELFF
j_call: TRBJ2-2; v_call: TRBV6-6; cdr3_aa: CASRSPGTGDTGELFF
j_call: TRBJ1-2; v_call: TRBV6-1; cdr3_aa: CASSDHRDYGYTF
j_call: TRBJ1-1; v_call: TRBV19; cdr3_aa: CASSIPGAGRTEAFF
j_call: TRBJ1-1; v_call: TRBV10-1; cdr3_aa: CASSGVGVPLGTEAFF
j_call: TRBJ1-2; v_call: TRBV6-5; cdr3_aa: CASRAHRGTRDGYTF
j_call: TRBJ2-1; v_call: TRBV10-3; cdr3_aa: CASQSEVGAGVSEQFF
j_call: TRBJ2-5; v_call: TRBV18; cdr3_aa: CASSQTGFQETQYF
j_call: TRBJ2-1; v_call: TRBV29-1; cdr3_aa: CSASPRWGLNNEQFF
j_call: TRBJ2-5; v_call: TRBV18; cdr3_aa: CASSQGTGDLETQYF
j_call: TRBJ1-5; v_call: TRBV12-3/TRBV12-4; cdr3_aa: CASSFGGAQPQHF
j_call: TRBJ1-2; v_call: TRBV7-9; cdr3_aa: CASSLAEGGYGYTF
j_call: TRBJ2-1; v_call: TRBV9; cdr3_aa: CASSVGLAGFYNEQFF
j_call: TRBJ2-1; v_call: TRBV6-5; cdr3_aa: CASGRGRSNEQFF
j_call: TRBJ1-3; v_call: TRBV15; cdr3_aa: CATSRDSSGNTIYF
j_call: TRBJ1-2; v_call: TRBV29-1; cdr3_aa: CSVEDQTGGNTF
j_call: TRBJ1-2; v_call: TRBV6-5; cdr3_aa: CATTRQDYGYTF
j_call: TRBJ2-1; v_call: TRBV6-6; cdr3_aa: CASSYGGGAYEQFF
j_call: TRBJ1-2; v_call: TRBV6-5; cdr3_aa: CASSYQGISGGYTF
j_call: TRBJ1-4; v_call: TRBV5-1; cdr3_aa: CASSFSGEKLFF
j_call: TRBJ2-1; v_call: TRBV2; cdr3_aa: CASRGTSGYNEQFF
j_call: TRBJ1-1; v_call: TRBV5-1; cdr3_aa: CASSLLVGGNTEAFF
j_call: TRBJ2-1; v_call: TRBV30; cdr3_aa: CAWNDYAIGNEQFF
j_call: TRBJ2-7; v_call: TRBV10-2; cdr3_aa: CASSEGPTGPYEQYF
j_call: TRBJ1-2; v_call: TRBV11-2; cdr3_aa: CASSLDLYRSYGYTF
j_call: TRBJ1-5; v_call: TRBV6-1; cdr3_aa: CASSDGTGGPLGGQPQHF
j_call: TRBJ2-1; v_call: TRBV5-1; cdr3_aa: CASSKTSGSYNEQFF
j_call: TRBJ2-5; v_call: TRBV2; cdr3_aa: CASRQREGRETQYF
j_call: TRBJ2-7; v_call: TRBV3-1/TRBV3-2; cdr3_aa: CASKTSGDYEQYF
j_call: TRBJ1-5; v_call: TRBV19; cdr3_aa: CASRRYSNQPQHF
j_call: TRBJ1-5; v_call: TRBV15; cdr3_aa: CATSTWGGNQPQHF